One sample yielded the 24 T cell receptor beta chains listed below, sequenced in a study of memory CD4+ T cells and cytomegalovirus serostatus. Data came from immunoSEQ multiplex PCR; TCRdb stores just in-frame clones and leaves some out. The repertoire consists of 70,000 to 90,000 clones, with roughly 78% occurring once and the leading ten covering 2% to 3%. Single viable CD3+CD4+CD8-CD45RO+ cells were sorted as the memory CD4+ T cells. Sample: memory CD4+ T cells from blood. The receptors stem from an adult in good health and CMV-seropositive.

DNA of the CDR3: TGTGCCAGTCAGGGCACCCCGGGACTTTCAAATCAGCCCCAGCATTTT. Translation: CASQGTPGLSNQPQHF. The chain has TRBV19 and TRBJ1-5; maybe TRBD1 (5 bases). V was cut by 8 bases and J by 4 bases, with 21 bases left in between. The CDR3 is 16 residues long. CDR1 is LNHDA and CDR2 is SQIVND in the germline V gene (reference sequence).

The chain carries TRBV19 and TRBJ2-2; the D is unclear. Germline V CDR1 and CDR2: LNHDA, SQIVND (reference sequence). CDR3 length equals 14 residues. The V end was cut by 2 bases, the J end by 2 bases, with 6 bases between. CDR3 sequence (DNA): TGTGCCAGTAGTATAAGCCCCAACACCGGGGAGCTGTTTTTT. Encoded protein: CASSISPNTGELFF.

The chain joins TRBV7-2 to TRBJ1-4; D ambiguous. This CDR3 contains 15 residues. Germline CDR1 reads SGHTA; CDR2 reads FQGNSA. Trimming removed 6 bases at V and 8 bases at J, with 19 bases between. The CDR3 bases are TGTGCCAGCAGTCGCCAATCAGTCATTGGGGAAAAACTGTTTTTT. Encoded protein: CASSRQSVIGEKLFF.

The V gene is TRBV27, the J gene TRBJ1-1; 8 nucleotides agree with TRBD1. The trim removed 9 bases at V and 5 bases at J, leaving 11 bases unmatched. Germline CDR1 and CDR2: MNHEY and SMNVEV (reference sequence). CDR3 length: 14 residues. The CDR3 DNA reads TGTGCCAGTTTTTTTGACAGGGGTGATACTGAAGCTTTCTTT. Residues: CASFFDRGDTEAFF.

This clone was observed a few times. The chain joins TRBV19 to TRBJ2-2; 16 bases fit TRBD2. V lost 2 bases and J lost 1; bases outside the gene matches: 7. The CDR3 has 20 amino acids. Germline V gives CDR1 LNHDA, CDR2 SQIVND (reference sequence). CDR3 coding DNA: TGTGCCAGTAGTATATGGGGACTAGCGGGAGGGCAAGGGAACACCGGGGAGCTGTTTTTT. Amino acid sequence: CASSIWGLAGGQGNTGELFF. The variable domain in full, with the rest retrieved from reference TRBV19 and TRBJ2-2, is DGGITQSPKYLFRKEGQNVTLSCEQNLNHDAMYWYRQDPGQGLRLIYYSQIVNDFQKGDIAEGYSVSREKKESFPLTVTSAQKNPTAFYLCASSIWGLAGGQGNTGELFFGEGSRLTVL.

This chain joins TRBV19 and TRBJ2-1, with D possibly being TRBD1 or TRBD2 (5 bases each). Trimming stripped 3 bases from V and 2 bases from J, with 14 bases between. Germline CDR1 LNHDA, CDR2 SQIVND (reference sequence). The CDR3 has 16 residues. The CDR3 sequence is CASSITLGVTYNEQFF. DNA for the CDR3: TGTGCCAGTAGTATTACGTTGGGGGTGACCTACAATGAGCAGTTCTTC.

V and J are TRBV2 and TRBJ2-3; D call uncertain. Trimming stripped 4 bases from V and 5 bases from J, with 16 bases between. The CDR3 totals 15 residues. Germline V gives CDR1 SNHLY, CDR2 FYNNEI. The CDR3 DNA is TGTGCCAGCAGTGGTTCGGCAGGTTGGTTAGATACGCAGTATTTT. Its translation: CASSGSAGWLDTQYF.

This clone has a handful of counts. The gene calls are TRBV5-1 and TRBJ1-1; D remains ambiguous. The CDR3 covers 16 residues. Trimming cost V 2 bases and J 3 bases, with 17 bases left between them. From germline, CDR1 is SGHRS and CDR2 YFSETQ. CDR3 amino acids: CASSLTGSRGYTEAFF. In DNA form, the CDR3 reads TGCGCCAGCAGCTTAACGGGGAGTCGAGGGTACACTGAAGCTTTCTTT.

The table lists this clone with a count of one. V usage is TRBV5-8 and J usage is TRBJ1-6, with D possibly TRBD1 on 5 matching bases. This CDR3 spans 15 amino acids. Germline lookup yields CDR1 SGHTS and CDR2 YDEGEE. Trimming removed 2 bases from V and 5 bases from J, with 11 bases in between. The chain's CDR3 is CASSFPDRNNSPLHF. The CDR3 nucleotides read TGTGCCAGCAGCTTCCCAGACAGAAATAATTCACCCCTCCACTTT.

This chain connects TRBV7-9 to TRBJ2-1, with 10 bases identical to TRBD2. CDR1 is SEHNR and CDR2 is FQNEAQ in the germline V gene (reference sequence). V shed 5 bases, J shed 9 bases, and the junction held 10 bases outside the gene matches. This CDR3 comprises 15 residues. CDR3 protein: CASSPPSGGSGEQFF. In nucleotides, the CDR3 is TGTGCCAGCAGCCCTCCTAGCGGGGGAAGTGGTGAGCAGTTCTTC.

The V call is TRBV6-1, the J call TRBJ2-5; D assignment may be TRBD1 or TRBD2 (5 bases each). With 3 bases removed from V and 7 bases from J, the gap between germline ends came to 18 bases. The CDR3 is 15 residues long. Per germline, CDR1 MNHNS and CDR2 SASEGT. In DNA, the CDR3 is TGTGCCAGCAGTGAGCAGGGTTCCGGGATGTCGACCCAGTACTTC. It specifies CASSEQGSGMSTQYF.

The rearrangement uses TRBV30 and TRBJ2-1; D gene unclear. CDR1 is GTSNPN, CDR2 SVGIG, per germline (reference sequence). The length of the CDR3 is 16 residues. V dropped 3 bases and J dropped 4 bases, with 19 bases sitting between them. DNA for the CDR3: TGTGCCTGGAGAAAGGATGGAATGGTAGCTTACAATGAGCAGTTCTTC. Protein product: CAWRKDGMVAYNEQFF.

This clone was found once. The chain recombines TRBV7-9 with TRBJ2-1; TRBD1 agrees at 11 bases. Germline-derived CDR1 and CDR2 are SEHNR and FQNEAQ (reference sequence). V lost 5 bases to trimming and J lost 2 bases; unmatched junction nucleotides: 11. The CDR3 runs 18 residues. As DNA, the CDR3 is TGTGCCAGCAGCCTCGGGACAGGGGGTCTTGCTGCCTACAATGAGCAGTTCTTC. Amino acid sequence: CASSLGTGGLAAYNEQFF.

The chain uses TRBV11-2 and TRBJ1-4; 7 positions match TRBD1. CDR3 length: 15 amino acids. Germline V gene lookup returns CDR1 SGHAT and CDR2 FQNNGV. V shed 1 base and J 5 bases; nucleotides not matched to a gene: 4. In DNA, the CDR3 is TGTGCCAGCAGCTTAGGGGACAGTTCCAATGAAAAACTGTTTTTT. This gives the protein CASSLGDSSNEKLFF.

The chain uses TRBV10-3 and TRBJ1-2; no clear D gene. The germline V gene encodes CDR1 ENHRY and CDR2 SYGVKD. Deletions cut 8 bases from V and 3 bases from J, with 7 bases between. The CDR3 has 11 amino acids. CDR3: CAIGDYYGYTF. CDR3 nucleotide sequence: TGTGCCATCGGCGACTACTATGGCTACACCTTC.

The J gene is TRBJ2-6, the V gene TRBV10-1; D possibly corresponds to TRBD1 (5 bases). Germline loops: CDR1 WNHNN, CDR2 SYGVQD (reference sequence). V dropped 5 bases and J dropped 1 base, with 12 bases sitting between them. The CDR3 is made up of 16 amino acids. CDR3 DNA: TGCGCCAGCAGTCAGGGTCCCCCATCTGGGGCCAACGTCCTGACTTTC. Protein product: CASSQGPPSGANVLTF.

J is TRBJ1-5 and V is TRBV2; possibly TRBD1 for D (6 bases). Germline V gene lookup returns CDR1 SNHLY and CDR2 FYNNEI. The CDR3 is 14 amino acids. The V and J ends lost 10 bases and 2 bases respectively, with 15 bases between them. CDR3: CATRRGVGNQPQHF. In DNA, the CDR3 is TGTGCCACCCGAAGGGGGGTGGGCAATCAGCCCCAGCATTTT.

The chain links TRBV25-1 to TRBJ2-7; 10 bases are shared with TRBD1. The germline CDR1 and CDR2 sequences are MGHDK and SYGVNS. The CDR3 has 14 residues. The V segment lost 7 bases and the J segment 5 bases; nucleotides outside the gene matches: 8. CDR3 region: CASKSTGGFDEQYF. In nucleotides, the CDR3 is TGTGCCAGCAAATCGACAGGGGGCTTCGACGAGCAGTACTTC.

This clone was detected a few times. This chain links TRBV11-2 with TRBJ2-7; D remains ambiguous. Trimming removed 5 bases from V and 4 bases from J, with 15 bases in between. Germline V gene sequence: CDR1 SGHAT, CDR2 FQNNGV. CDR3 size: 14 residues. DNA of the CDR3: TGTGCCAGCAGCCCATACTTCGTTGGGTACGAGCAGTACGTC. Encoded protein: CASSPYFVGYEQYV.

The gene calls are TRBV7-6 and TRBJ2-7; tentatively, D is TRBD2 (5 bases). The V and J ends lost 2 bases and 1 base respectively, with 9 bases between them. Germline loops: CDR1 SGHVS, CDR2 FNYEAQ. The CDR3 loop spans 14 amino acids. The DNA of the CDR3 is TGTGCCAGCAGCTTACAGACTACATCCTACGAGCAGTACTTC. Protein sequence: CASSLQTTSYEQYF.

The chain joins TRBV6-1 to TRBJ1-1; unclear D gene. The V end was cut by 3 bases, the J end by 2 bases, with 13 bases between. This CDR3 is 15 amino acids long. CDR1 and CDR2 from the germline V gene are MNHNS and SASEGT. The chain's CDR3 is CASSDQAGPNTEAFF. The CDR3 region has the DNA TGTGCCAGCAGTGATCAGGCGGGCCCTAACACTGAAGCTTTCTTT.

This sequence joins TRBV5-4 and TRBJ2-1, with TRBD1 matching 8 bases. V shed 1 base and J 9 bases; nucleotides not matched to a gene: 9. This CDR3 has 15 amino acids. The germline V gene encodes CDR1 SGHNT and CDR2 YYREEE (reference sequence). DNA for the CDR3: TGTGCCAGCAGCTTGCAGGCAGGGGGCCGGTCTGAGCAGTTCTTC. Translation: CASSLQAGGRSEQFF.

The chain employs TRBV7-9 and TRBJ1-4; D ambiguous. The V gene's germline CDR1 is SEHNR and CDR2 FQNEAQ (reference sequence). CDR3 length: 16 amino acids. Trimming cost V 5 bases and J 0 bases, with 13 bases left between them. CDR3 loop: CASSLGNIATNEKLFF. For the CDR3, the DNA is TGTGCCAGCAGCCTAGGGAACATTGCAACTAATGAAAAACTGTTTTTT. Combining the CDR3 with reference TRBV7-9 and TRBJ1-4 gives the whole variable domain DTGVSQNPRHKITKRGQNVTFRCDPISEHNRLYWYRQTLGQGPEFLTYFQNEAQLEKSRLLSDRFSAERPKGSFSTLEIQRTEQGDSAMYLCASSLGNIATNEKLFFGSGTQLSVL.

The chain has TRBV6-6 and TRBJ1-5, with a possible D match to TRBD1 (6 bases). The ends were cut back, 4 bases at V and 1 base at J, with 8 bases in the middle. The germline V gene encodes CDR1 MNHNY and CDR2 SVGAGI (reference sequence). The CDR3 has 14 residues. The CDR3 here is CASSWQGSNQPQHF. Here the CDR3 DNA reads TGTGCCAGCAGTTGGCAGGGGAGCAATCAGCCCCAGCATTTT.